One TCR beta chain is described in this entry. What it binds is unknown. This record belongs to a study of cytomegalovirus exposure and HLA in healthy donors. Whole-study findings and limits: Exclusion as indistinguishable affected some V segments, including TRBV6-2 and TRBV6-3. Based on reports, TCR beta sequences accurately predicted HLA-A and HLA-B alleles for most subjects. According to the study, around 160 TCR beta chains were cytomegalovirus-associated. There were several of the most significant clusters that appeared linked to common viral pathogens in a later analysis.

Amplification used 60 Vbeta primers and 13 Jbeta primers. Clones were sequenced by immunoSEQ multiplex PCR, and TCRdb holds only the in-frame ones, with some missing. The data contain under 150,000 clones, about four fifths of them singletons. This CDR3 comprises 12 residues. Germline V gene sequence: CDR1 MNHNS, CDR2 SASEGT. The germline V and J ends were trimmed by 10 bases and 3 bases, with 11 bases remaining between them. This clonotype was sampled from a young man in good health and CMV-seronegative. This chain connects TRBV6-1 to TRBJ2-3; D is perhaps TRBD1 (6 bases). Source material: PBMCs. CDR3 DNA: TGTGCCACCTTTAGGGGGACAGATACGCAGTATTTT. Residues: CATFRGTDTQYF.